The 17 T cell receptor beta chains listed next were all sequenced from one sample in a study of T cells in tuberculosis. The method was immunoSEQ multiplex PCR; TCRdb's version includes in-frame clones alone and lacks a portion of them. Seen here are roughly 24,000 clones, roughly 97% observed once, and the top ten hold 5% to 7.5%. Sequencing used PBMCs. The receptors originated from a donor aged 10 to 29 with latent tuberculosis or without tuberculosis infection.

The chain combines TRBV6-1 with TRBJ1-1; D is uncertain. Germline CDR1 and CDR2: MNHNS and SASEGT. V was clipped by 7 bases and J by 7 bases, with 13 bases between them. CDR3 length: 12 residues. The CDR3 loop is CASKSGVVEAFF. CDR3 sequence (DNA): TGTGCCAGCAAGTCCGGGGTCGTTGAAGCTTTCTTT.

The CDR3 region is CARSPFHASGSSYEQYF. DNA of the CDR3: TGTGCCAGAAGCCCCTTCCACGCTAGCGGAAGCTCCTACGAGCAGTACTTC. This sequence joins TRBV5-3 and TRBJ2-7, with 7 bases matching TRBD2. TRBV5-3 is an ORF, with its function uncertain. The CDR3 has 17 amino acids. The V gene end was trimmed by 4 bases and the J gene end by 0 bases; junction bases not matched to a gene: 13.

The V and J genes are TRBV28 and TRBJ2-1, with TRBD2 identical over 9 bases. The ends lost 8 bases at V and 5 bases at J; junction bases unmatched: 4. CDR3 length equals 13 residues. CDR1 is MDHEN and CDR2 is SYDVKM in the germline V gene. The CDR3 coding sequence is TGTGCCAGCGGACTAGCGCTCCACAATGAGCAGTTCTTC. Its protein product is CASGLALHNEQFF.

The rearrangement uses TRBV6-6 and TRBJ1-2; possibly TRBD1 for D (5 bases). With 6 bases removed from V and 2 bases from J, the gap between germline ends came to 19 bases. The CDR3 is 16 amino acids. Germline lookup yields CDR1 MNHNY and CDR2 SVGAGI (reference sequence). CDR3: CASSHLLARANYGYTF. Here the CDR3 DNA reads TGTGCCAGCAGCCACCTTTTGGCCAGGGCCAACTATGGCTACACCTTC.

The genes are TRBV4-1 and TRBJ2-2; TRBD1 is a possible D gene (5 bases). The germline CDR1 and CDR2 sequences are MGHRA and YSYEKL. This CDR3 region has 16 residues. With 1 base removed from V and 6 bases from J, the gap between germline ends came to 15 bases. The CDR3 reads CASSQVDMGLSGELFF. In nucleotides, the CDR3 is TGCGCCAGCAGCCAAGTCGACATGGGGCTGTCCGGGGAGCTGTTTTTT.

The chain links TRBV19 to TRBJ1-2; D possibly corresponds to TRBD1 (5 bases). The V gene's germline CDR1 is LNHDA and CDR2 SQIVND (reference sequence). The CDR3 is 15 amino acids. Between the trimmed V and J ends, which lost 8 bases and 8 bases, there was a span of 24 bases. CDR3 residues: CASVGAGDAVAGYTF. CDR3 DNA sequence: TGTGCCAGTGTGGGTGCGGGGGACGCAGTTGCGGGCTACACCTTC.

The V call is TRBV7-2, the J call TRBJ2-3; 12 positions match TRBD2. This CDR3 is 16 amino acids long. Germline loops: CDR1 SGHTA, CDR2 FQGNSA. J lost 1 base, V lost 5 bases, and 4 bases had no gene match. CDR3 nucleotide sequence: TGTGCCAGCAGCACCTGGACTAGCGGGGGCACAGATACGCAGTATTTT. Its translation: CASSTWTSGGTDTQYF.

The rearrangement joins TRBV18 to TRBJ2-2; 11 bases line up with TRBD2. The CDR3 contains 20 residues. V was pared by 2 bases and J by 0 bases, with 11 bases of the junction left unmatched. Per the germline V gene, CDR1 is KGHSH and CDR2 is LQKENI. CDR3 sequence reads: CASSPASGGLHIANTGELFF. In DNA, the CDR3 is TGTGCCAGCTCACCAGCTAGCGGGGGGTTACACATCGCGAACACCGGGGAGCTGTTTTTT. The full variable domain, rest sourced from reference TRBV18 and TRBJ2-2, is NAGVMQNPRHLVRRRGQEARLRCSPMKGHSHVYWYRQLPEEGLKFMVYLQKENIIDESGMPKERFSAEFPKEGPSILRIQQVVRGDSAAYFCASSPASGGLHIANTGELFFGEGSRLTVL.

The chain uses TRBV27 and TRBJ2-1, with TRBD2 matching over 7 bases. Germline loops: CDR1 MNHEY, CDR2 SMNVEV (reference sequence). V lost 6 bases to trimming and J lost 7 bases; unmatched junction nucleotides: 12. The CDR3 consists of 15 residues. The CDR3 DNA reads TGTGCCAGCAGCATTTCCTGGACCGGGGGGAATGAGCAGTTCTTC. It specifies CASSISWTGGNEQFF.

CDR3 region: CAWSVGVVGFTEAFF. CDR3 DNA: TGTGCCTGGAGTGTCGGGGTGGTAGGATTCACTGAAGCTTTCTTT. The chain combines TRBV30 with TRBJ1-1; D ambiguous. This CDR3 has 15 amino acids. Looked up from germline, CDR1 is GTSNPN and CDR2 is SVGIG (reference sequence). Trimming took off 0 bases at V and 4 bases at J, with 15 bases between the two ends.

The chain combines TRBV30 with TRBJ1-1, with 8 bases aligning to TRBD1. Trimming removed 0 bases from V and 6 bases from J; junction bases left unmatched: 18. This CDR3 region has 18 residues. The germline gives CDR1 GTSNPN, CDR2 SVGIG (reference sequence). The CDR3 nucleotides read TGTGCCTGGAGTGTAGGGACGCGACTGGACAGGGATGGGGCTGAAGCTTTCTTT. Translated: CAWSVGTRLDRDGAEAFF.

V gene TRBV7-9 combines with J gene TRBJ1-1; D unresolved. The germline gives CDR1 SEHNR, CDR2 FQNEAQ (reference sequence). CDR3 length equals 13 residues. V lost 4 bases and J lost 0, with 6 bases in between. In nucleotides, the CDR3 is TGTGCCAGCAGCTACACGCTGAACACTGAAGCTTTCTTT. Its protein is CASSYTLNTEAFF. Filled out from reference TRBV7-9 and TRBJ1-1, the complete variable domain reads DTGVSQNPRHKITKRGQNVTFRCDPISEHNRLYWYRQTLGQGPEFLTYFQNEAQLEKSRLLSDRFSAERPKGSFSTLEIQRTEQGDSAMYLCASSYTLNTEAFFGQGTRLTVV.

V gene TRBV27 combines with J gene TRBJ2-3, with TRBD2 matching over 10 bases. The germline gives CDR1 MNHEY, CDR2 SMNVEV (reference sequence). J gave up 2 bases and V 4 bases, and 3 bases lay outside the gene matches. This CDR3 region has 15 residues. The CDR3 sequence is CASSSSGSPTDTQYF. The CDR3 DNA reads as TGTGCCAGCAGTTCTAGCGGGAGTCCCACAGATACGCAGTATTTT.

The CDR3 DNA sequence: TGTGCCAGCAGCCCGTGGGGGGGGTTCAATTCACCCCTCCACTTT. Residues: CASSPWGGFNSPLHF. This chain joins TRBV6-5 and TRBJ1-6, with D perhaps matching TRBD1 (5 bases). Germline V gene data show CDR1 as MNHEY and CDR2 as SVGAGI. This CDR3 spans 15 amino acids. The V end lost 6 bases, the J end lost 7 bases, and 16 bases lay between the germline ends.

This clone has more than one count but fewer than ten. CDR3: CASSTGLAGEQFF. CDR3 nucleotides: TGTGCCAGCAGCACGGGACTAGCGGGGGAGCAGTTCTTC. The chain has TRBV11-2 and TRBJ2-1; 13 bases agree with TRBD2. Trimming at V came to 5 bases and at J to 10 bases, leaving 2 bases not matched to a gene. Germline-derived CDR1 and CDR2 are SGHAT and FQNNGV. The CDR3 spans 13 residues.

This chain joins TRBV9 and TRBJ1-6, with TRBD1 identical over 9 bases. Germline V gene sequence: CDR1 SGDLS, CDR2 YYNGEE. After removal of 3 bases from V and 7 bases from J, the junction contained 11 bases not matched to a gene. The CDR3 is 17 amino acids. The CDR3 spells CASSESTGGVNNSPLHF. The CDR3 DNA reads TGTGCCAGCAGCGAGAGTACAGGGGGCGTAAACAATTCACCCCTCCACTTT.

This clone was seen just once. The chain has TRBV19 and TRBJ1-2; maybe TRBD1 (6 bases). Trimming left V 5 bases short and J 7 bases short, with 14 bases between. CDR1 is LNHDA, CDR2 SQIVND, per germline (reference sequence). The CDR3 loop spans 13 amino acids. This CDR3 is CASSPLTGGGYTF. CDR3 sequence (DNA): TGTGCCAGTAGTCCCTTGACAGGTGGTGGCTACACCTTC.